The 5 T cell receptor beta chains in this list originate from one sample, sequenced in a study of shared clonotypes between healthy human individuals. Only in-frame clones appear in the TCRdb table, and some are missing; sequencing was by immunoSEQ multiplex PCR. This table has approximately 2,300,000 clones, about nine tenths appearing once. The sequenced sample consisted of naive CD4+ T cells from PBMCs. Specified subset: CD45RA+ positively selected. These receptors all stem from a man aged 18 to 29 in good health. Some clones in this sample may be carry-over from other donors' samples.

Regarding this clone: This sample includes further DNA sequences coding for the same CDR3. The chain recombines TRBV6-1 with TRBJ2-7; no definite D call. The CDR3 totals 10 residues. The V gene's germline CDR1 is MNHNS and CDR2 SASEGT. With 6 bases removed from V and 3 bases from J, the gap between germline ends came to 3 bases. CDR3 amino acids: CASSRYEQYF. CDR3 DNA sequence: TGTGCCAGCAGCCGCTACGAGCAGTACTTC.

The chain combines TRBV19 with TRBJ1-5; D remains unclear. The V gene lost 0 bases and the J gene lost 6 bases, with 6 bases spanning the gap. This CDR3 has 13 amino acids. Germline values: CDR1 LNHDA, CDR2 SQIVND (reference sequence). For the CDR3, the DNA is TGTGCCAGTAGTATAGATCTGAGTCAGCCCCAGCATTTT. It codes for CASSIDLSQPQHF.

This sequence joins TRBV7-9 and TRBJ2-3; TRBD2 might be the D (6 bases). CDR3 length equals 17 residues. Deletions cut 2 bases from V and 0 bases from J, with 15 bases between. CDR1 is SEHNR and CDR2 is FQNEAQ in the germline V gene (reference sequence). CDR3 loop: CASSLTPTSGSTDTQYF. The CDR3 DNA reads as TGTGCCAGCAGCTTAACGCCAACCAGCGGGAGCACAGATACGCAGTATTTT.

The J gene is TRBJ2-7, the V gene TRBV23-1; D might be TRBD1 (6 bases). TRBV23-1 is labeled an ORF, and its function is uncertain. Trimming took 2 bases from V and 2 from J, leaving 16 bases between them. This CDR3 spans 16 amino acids. CDR3 nucleotide sequence: TGCGCCAGCAGTCAAAACGGACAGAGCGAGACCTACGAGCAGTACTTC. Translated, it gives CASSQNGQSETYEQYF.

The gene calls are TRBV9 and TRBJ2-2, with 10 bases matching TRBD2. The V gene end was trimmed by 3 bases and the J gene end by 4 bases; junction bases not matched to a gene: 6. CDR3 length: 16 residues. Germline loops: CDR1 SGDLS, CDR2 YYNGEE. The chain's CDR3 is CASSAVAGGVTGELFF. CDR3 sequence (DNA): TGTGCCAGCAGCGCCGTAGCGGGAGGCGTCACCGGGGAGCTGTTTTTT. Full variable domain (remainder filled in from reference TRBV9 and TRBJ2-2): DSGVTQTPKHLITATGQRVTLRCSPRSGDLSVYWYQQSLDQGLQFLIQYYNGEERAKGNILERFSAQQFPDLHSELNLSSLELGDSALYFCASSAVAGGVTGELFFGEGSRLTVL.